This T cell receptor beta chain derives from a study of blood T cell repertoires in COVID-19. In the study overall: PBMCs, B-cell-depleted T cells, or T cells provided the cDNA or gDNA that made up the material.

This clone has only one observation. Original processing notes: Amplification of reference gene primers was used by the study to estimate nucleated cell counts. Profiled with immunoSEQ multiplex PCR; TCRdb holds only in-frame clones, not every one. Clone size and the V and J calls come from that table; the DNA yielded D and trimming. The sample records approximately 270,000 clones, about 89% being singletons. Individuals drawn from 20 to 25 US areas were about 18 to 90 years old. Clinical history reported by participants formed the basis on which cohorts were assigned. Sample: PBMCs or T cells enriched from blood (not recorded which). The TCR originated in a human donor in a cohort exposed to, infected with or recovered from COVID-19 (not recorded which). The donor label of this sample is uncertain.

CDR3 nucleotides: TGTGCCAGTAGGAGGGGACTAGCGGGGGGAGAGACCCAGTACTTC. This sequence encodes CASRRGLAGGETQYF. The chain couples TRBV19 to TRBJ2-5, with 15 nucleotides matching TRBD2. The length of the CDR3 is 15 residues. Germline-derived CDR1 and CDR2 are LNHDA and SQIVND (reference sequence). Losses at the gene ends were 6 bases for V and 4 bases for J; bases not matched to a gene: 3. Supplemented by reference TRBV19 and TRBJ2-5, the full variable domain reads DGGITQSPKYLFRKEGQNVTLSCEQNLNHDAMYWYRQDPGQGLRLIYYSQIVNDFQKGDIAEGYSVSREKKESFPLTVTSAQKNPTAFYLCASRRGLAGGETQYFGPGTRLLVL.